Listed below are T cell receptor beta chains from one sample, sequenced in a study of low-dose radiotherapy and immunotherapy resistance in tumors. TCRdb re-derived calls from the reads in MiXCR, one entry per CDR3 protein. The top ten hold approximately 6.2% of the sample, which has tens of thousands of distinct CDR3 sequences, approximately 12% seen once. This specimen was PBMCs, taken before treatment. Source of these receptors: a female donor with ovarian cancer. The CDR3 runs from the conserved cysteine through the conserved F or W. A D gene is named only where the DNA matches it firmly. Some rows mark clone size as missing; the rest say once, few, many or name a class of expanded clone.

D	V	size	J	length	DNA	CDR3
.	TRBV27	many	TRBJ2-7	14	TGTGCCAGCAGCCGAAGGGGGGAGGGCTACGAGCAGTACTTC	CASSRRGEGYEQYF
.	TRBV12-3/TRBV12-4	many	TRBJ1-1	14	TGTGCCAGCAGCTACCGGACTGGGGGTACTGAAGCTTTCTTT	CASSYRTGGTEAFF
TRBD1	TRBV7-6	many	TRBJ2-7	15	TGTGCCAGCAGCCCACTACAGGGGGCGACCTACGAGCAGTACTTC	CASSPLQGATYEQYF
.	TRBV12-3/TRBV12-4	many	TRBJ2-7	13	TGTGCCAGCAGTTTTAGGCAGGGTGGAGAGCAGTACTTC	CASSFRQGGEQYF
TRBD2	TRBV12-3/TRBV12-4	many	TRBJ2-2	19	TGTGCCAGCAGTCTCCGTGTAGGGACTAGCGGGAGGAGAACCGGGGAGCTGTTTTTT	CASSLRVGTSGRRTGELFF
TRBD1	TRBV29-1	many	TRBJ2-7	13	TGCAGCGTTGTTCTGGACAGGGCCTACGAGCAGTACTTC	CSVVLDRAYEQYF
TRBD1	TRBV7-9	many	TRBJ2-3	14	TGTGCCAGCAGGCAGGGGGCGGGCACAGATACGCAGTATTTT	CASRQGAGTDTQYF
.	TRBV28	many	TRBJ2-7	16	TGTGCCAGCACCCCATTGAGGAGGTCAGTGTTTAACGAGCAGTACTTC	CASTPLRRSVFNEQYF
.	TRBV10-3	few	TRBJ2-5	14	TGTGCCATCAGTGAGTCGGGGCCGATGGAGACCCAGTACTTC	CAISESGPMETQYF
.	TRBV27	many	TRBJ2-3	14	TGTGCCAGCAGTCTACGGGAGTCGACAGATACGCAGTATTTT	CASSLRESTDTQYF
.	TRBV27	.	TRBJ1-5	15	TGTGCCAGCAGTTTAAAGGGGTTGGGCAATCAGCCCCAGCATTTT	CASSLKGLGNQPQHF
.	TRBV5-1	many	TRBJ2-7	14	TGCGCCAGCAGCTTGGAGGTCCAACCCTACGAGCAGTACTTC	CASSLEVQPYEQYF
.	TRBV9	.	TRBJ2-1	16	TGTGCCAACAGCCCCCGAACGGAAGGCTCCTACAATGAGCAGTTCTTC	CANSPRTEGSYNEQFF
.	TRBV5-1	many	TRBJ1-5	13	TGCGCCAGCAGCCCGGCTTCGGGGCAGCCCCAGCATTTT	CASSPASGQPQHF
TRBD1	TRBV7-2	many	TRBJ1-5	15	TGTGCCAGCAGCTTAGTGGGACAGGCGAATCAGCCCCAGCATTTT	CASSLVGQANQPQHF
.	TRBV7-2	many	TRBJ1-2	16	TGTGCCAGCAGCTTAGGGGGCAGGGAATTAAACTATGGCTACACCTTC	CASSLGGRELNYGYTF
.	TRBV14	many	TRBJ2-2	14	TGTGCCAGCAGCACACGAGGCAACACCGGGGAGCTGTTTTTT	CASSTRGNTGELFF
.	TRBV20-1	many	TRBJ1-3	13	TGCAGTGCGGAGGACAGAGATGGAAACACCATATATTTT	CSAEDRDGNTIYF
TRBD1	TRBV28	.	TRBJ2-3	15	TGTGCCAGCAGCCCCCAGGACAGGCGGCTGGATACGCAGTATTTT	CASSPQDRRLDTQYF
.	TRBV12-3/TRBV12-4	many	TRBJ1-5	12	TGTGCCAGCAGTTTTGCTTCATCGCCCCAGCATTTT	CASSFASSPQHF
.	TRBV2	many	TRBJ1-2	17	TGTGCCAGCAGTACCCTTCTGGGTGGAACAGGGACATATGGCTACACCTTC	CASSTLLGGTGTYGYTF
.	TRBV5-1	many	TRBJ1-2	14	TGCGCCAGCAGTTGGGGGGAAAACTACTATGGCTACACCTTC	CASSWGENYYGYTF
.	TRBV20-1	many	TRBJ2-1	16	TGCAGTGCTAGGAGGTCTAGCCCCCAAGTCCGCAATGAGCAGTTCTTC	CSARRSSPQVRNEQFF
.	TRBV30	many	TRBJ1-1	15	TGTGCCTGGACCCCCTCGGGGGGGAAGAGGACTGAAGCTTTCTTT	CAWTPSGGKRTEAFF
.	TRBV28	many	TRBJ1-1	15	TGTGCCAGCAGTTTCCAGGGACGGACTGACACTGAAGCTTTCTTT	CASSFQGRTDTEAFF
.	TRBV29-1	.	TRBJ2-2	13	.	CSVAWPAGELFFF
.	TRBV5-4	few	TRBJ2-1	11	TGTGCCAGCAGCCTTTGGGATGAGCAGTTCTTC	CASSLWDEQFF
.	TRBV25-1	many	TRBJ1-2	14	TGTGCCAGCAGTGAAATTTCCGGGACACATGGCTACACCTTC	CASSEISGTHGYTF
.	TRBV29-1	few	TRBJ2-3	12	TGCAGCGGTCGAAGGGGACCAGATACGCAGTATTTT	CSGRRGPDTQYF
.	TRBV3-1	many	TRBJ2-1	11	TGTGCCAGCAGCCTAGATGCTGAGCAGTTCTTC	CASSLDAEQFF
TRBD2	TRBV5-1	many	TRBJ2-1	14	TGCGCCAGCAGCTGGGCGGGGGAGTACAATGAGCAGTTCTTC	CASSWAGEYNEQFF
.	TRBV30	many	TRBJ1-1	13	TGTGCCTGGAGTGTAAGGGGGAACACTGAAGCTTTCTTT	CAWSVRGNTEAFF
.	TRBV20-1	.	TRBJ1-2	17	TGCAGTGCTAGAGATCTGAACAGGGAAGGCCCTGGGGGCGGCTACACCTTC	CSARDLNREGPGGGYTF
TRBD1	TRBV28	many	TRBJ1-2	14	TGTGCCAGCAGTTCAGGACAGGGGGCAGGCGGCTACACCTTC	CASSSGQGAGGYTF
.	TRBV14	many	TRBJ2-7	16	TGTGCCAGCAGCCAAGCCGGGACGGGAAGCTCCTACGAGCAGTACTTC	CASSQAGTGSSYEQYF
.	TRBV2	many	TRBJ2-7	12	TGTGCCAGCAGTTTAGCTCCGGGACAGCAGTACTTC	CASSLAPGQQYF
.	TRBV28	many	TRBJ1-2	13	TGTGCCACCGGGGGACAATACAGCTATGGCTACACCTTC	CATGGQYSYGYTF
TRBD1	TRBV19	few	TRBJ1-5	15	TGTGCCAGTAGTGGCTGGGGACAGTCCAATCAGCCCCAGCATTTT	CASSGWGQSNQPQHF